This T cell receptor beta chain was recovered during a study of cytomegalovirus exposure and HLA in healthy donors (TCRdb year 2017). Background for the entire study: A later analysis indicated that the 120 or so validation repertoires were generated on the platform also employed for the 670 or so repertoires of the first cohort. The study aimed to test whether cataloging public T cell receptors could reveal signatures of past pathogen exposure. A separate validation cohort of roughly 120 different subjects was used in addition to the approximately 670-subject first cohort. The study combined high-throughput TCR immunosequencing, statistical association of individual TCRs with disease status, and machine learning to predict cytomegalovirus infection status. Findings and caveats that apply to the study as a whole: In the study, approximately 150 TCR beta chains were listed as associated with cytomegalovirus. According to the authors, the approach could potentially be generalized to other disease states and immunological phenotypes. Cytomegalovirus status was reported to be diagnosed by the classifier with high specificity and sensitivity in both the original and validation cohorts. Most TCR sequences were seen in very few donors, while some public TCRs were found in many individuals. In a later analysis, TCRs clustered in the first cohort were found to also tend to co-occur in the 110 or so validation repertoires, with approximately 95% of cluster scores above 0. In vitro tests confirmed that a few of the cytomegalovirus-associated TCR beta chains recognize cytomegalovirus antigens. A later analysis had no HLA typing for the validation cohort, so co-occurrence there was scored across all 130 or so repertoires.

Donors formed part of the validation cohort, which comprised fewer than 150 subjects and was distinct from the first cohort of several hundred subjects. Trimming removed 8 bases from V and 8 bases from J; the gene matches leave 8 bases unexplained. The germline V gene gives CDR1 as SGHTA and CDR2 as FQGNSA. The CDR3 holds 14 amino acids from the cysteine to the phenylalanine. Only the CDR3 region is kept as DNA, spanning 42 bases read in frame from base 1. With regard to this clone: Its cognate antigen has yet to be identified. Base qualities were left out, and no much larger clone turns up one base away.

The library was made by the immunoSEQ multiplex PCR assay. On the study's bioinformatics: A statistical classification framework was developed to diagnose cytomegalovirus status using the catalog of TCR beta chain sequences. TCRdb carries this immuneACCESS record with in-frame sequences only. Its versions omit some clonotypes, under half of them owing to an unresolved V gene in the studies checked, with the rest unexplained. For V, J and clone size, that table is used; D and trimming come from the DNA. The sample table contains about 120,000 clones; only one count was recorded for under 90% of them. The top ten clonotypes cover approximately 2% of the sample.

Sequencing was performed on PBMCs. The TCR comes from a woman aged 25 to 45 in good health and CMV-seronegative. The chain joins TRBV7-2 to TRBJ1-4; 10 bases in between match TRBD1. Here the CDR3 is given as CASRRQGAREKLFF. At the DNA level, the sequence is TGTGCCAGCCGCAGACAGGGGGCGCGCGAAAAACTGTTTTTT.